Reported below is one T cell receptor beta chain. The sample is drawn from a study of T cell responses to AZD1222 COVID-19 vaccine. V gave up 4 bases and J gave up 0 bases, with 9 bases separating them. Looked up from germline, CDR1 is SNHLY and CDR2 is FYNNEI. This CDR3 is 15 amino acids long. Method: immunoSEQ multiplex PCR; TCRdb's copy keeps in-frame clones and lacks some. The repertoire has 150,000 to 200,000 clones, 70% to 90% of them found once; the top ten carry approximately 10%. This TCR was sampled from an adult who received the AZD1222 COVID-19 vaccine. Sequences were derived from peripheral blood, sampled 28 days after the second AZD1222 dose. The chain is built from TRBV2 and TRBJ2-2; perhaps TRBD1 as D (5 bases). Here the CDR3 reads CASSATASNTGELFF. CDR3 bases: TGTGCCAGCAGTGCGACAGCTTCGAACACCGGGGAGCTGTTTTTT.